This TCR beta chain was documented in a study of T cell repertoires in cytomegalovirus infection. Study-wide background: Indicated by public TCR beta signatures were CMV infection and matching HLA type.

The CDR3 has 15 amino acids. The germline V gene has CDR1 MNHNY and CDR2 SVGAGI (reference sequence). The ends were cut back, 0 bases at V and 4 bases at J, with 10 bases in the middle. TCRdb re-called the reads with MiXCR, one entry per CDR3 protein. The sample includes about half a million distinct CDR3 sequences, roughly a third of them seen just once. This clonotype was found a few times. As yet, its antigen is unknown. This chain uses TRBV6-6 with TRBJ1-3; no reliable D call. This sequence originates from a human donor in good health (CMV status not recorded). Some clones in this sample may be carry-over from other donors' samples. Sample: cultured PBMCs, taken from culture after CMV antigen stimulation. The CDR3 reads CASSYSEGSGNTIYF. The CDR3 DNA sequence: TGTGCCAGCAGTTACTCGGAGGGATCCGGAAACACCATATATTTT.